The clone carrying this TCR beta chain was observed at least ten times. The CDR3 is 17 residues long. Deletions cut 0 bases from V and 0 bases from J, with 16 bases between. CDR1 SGHRS and CDR2 YFSETQ come from the germline V gene. This sample is drawn from a study of regulatory T cells in long-lasting Graves disease. Library construction for TCR beta used iRepertoire HTBI primers and Arm-PCR of CDR3 regions. TCRdb itself ran the multiplex PCR reads through MiXCR, one entry per CDR3 protein. The sample carries 360,000 or so distinct CDR3 sequences, 15% to 20% recorded once. Time point indicated: newly diagnosed GD, antithyroid drugs for less than 3 months. Extracted PBMC RNA gave rise to the TCR library. The same sample was also used in a study of T cells in Graves' hyperthyroidism and ophthalmopathy.

This TCR came from a man aged 35-49 years with Graves disease. The source was peripheral blood mononuclear cells (PBMCs), collected at new diagnosis, from a patient treated with antithyroid drugs. This chain connects TRBV5-1 to TRBJ2-7; D remains unclear. CDR3 region: CASSLEPDWIGSYEQYF. The CDR3 region has the DNA TGCGCCAGCAGCTTGGAGCCCGACTGGATCGGCTCCTACGAGCAGTACTTC. Complete variable domain (other parts from reference TRBV5-1 and TRBJ2-7): KAGVTQTPRYLIKTRGQQVTLSCSPISGHRSVSWYQQTPGQGLQFLFEYFSETQRNKGNFPGRFSGRQFSNSRSEMNVSTLELGDSALYLCASSLEPDWIGSYEQYFGPGTRLTVT.